This TCR beta chain appears in the sequencing data of a study of a mutant IDH1 vaccine in newly diagnosed glioma. Study in general: The first vaccination came 4-6 weeks after radiotherapy alone, or with temozolomide cycles. Study outcomes and limitations: Researchers report vaccine-induced immune responses in less than 95% of patients.

Time point in this sample: week 35, safety follow-up. The study gave 300 ug of mutant IDH1 20-mer peptide per vaccine dose, with topical imiquimod. Sequenced by immunoSEQ multiplex PCR; TCRdb stores in-frame clones only, minus some. The profile shows fewer than 90,000 clones, 84% of them singletons. About this clone itself: Its target is unknown.

The clonotype was recovered from a man aged 18-30 years with glioma. The sample was PBMCs, taken from a glioma patient whose treatment included an IDH1 peptide vaccine.

The CDR3 DNA reads TGTGCCAGCAGTGAGCCAAGCTTGGCGGGACCTCAAGAGACCCAGTACTTC. It encodes CASSEPSLAGPQETQYF. The V and J genes are TRBV25-1 and TRBJ2-5, with D perhaps matching TRBD2 (6 bases). The CDR3 contains 17 residues. Trimming took off 3 bases at V and 2 bases at J, with 19 bases between the two ends. CDR1 and CDR2 (germline): MGHDK, SYGVNS.